This TCR beta chain was obtained from a study of human T cells and chemical hapten exposure. Points from the study as a whole: High-frequency TCRs, those above 1 in 1000, stayed the same after DPC sensitization. Relative to controls, expanded TCRs formed significantly more large CDR3 similarity clusters. Donors in the study had alopecia, meaning their immune response may differ from healthy people's.

TCRdb re-called the RACE reads through MiXCR, storing one row per CDR3 protein. The sample includes tens of thousands of distinct CDR3 sequences, roughly 7.6% of them seen just once. This clonotype was detected ten times or more. The antigen remains unidentified. Time point in this sample: patch test 1, 2 weeks after DPC sensitization. Treatment in this sample: therapeutic diphenylcyclopropenone sensitization with weekly scalp DPC. Blood was collected ahead of every patch test applied. Material: whole blood, obtained in connection with sensitization to the hapten diphenylcyclopropenone (DPC). This sequence originates from a young woman with alopecia areata. Some clones in this sample may be carry-over from other donors' samples.

The CDR3 loop reads CASSAGDTEAFF. In DNA form, the CDR3 reads TGTGCCAGCAGTGCTGGGGACACTGAAGCTTTCTTT. This chain connects TRBV2 to TRBJ1-1; D uncertain. Germline CDR1 is SNHLY and CDR2 is FYNNEI. The CDR3 is made up of 12 amino acids. V was clipped by 4 bases and J by 3 bases, with 6 bases between them.